A single sample gave rise to the 10 T cell receptor beta chains below, sequenced in a study of cytomegalovirus exposure and HLA in healthy donors. The PCR used 60 Vbeta and 13 Jbeta primers. The table came from immunoSEQ multiplex PCR; TCRdb's copy has only in-frame clones and leaves some out. The table has more than 140,000 clones, roughly 80% seen once. The sequencing sample was made of PBMCs. These receptors all come from a middle-aged man in good health and CMV-seronegative.

The chain combines TRBV4-1 with TRBJ2-3; TRBD2 matches 9 bases. The CDR3 sequence is 16 residues long. V lost 6 bases to trimming and J lost 3 bases; unmatched junction nucleotides: 10. Germline CDR1 is MGHRA and CDR2 is YSYEKL. The CDR3 spells CASSPRGSGGTDTQYF. In nucleotides, the CDR3 is TGCGCCAGCAGTCCCCGGGGTAGCGGGGGTACAGATACGCAGTATTTT.

The chain has TRBV9 and TRBJ1-1, with 9 bases lining up with TRBD1. This CDR3 has 14 amino acids. CDR1 is SGDLS, CDR2 YYNGEE, per germline. V gave up 3 bases and J gave up 3 bases; unmatched junction bases: 3. In DNA, the CDR3 is TGTGCCAGCAGCGGGGGACAGGGCTACACTGAAGCTTTCTTT. It specifies CASSGGQGYTEAFF.

The chain has TRBV27 and TRBJ1-6; D perhaps matches TRBD1 (5 bases). The germline V and J ends were trimmed by 8 bases and 9 bases, with 14 bases remaining between them. This CDR3 has 13 residues. Germline V gives CDR1 MNHEY, CDR2 SMNVEV (reference sequence). CDR3 sequence (DNA): TGTGCCAGCTCGGGCAGGGAGGGTTCACCCCTCCACTTT. This translates into CASSGREGSPLHF.

The rearrangement links TRBV5-1 to TRBJ1-2; D is possibly TRBD1 (6 bases). The length of the CDR3 is 16 residues. The V end lost 6 bases, the J end lost 2 bases, and 20 bases lay between the germline ends. The germline V gene has CDR1 SGHRS and CDR2 YFSETQ. The CDR3 DNA reads TGCGCCAGCAACGTCTTCTCGACAGGACCAAACTATGGCTACACCTTC. This gives the protein CASNVFSTGPNYGYTF.

This clone was counted between two and nine times. The J gene is TRBJ1-1, the V gene TRBV4-1; D may be TRBD1 (6 bases). With 1 base removed from V and 0 bases from J, the gap between germline ends came to 12 bases. Germline V CDR1 and CDR2: MGHRA, YSYEKL. The CDR3 is 16 amino acids. CDR3 loop: CASSQGYGQLNTEAFF. In nucleotides, the CDR3 is TGCGCCAGCAGCCAAGGGTACGGACAGCTGAACACTGAAGCTTTCTTT.

The CDR3 reads CASSSPSVGSGELFF. Written as DNA, the CDR3 is TGTGCCAGCAGCAGTCCTAGCGTGGGGTCCGGGGAGCTGTTTTTT. The chain is built from TRBV7-3 and TRBJ2-2; D might be TRBD2 (6 bases). The V end was cut by 5 bases, the J end by 6 bases, with 16 bases between. Germline V lookup: CDR1 SGHTA, CDR2 FQGTGA. This CDR3 has 15 residues.

The table lists this clone with a few counts. This sequence joins TRBV4-2 and TRBJ2-2; D is uncertain. The CDR3 has 15 residues. The V and J ends lost 0 bases and 6 bases respectively, with 11 bases between them. In germline, CDR1 is LGHNA, CDR2 YNFKEQ. CDR3 sequence reads: CASSQEEPVPGELFF. CDR3 DNA sequence: TGTGCCAGCAGCCAAGAGGAGCCGGTCCCCGGGGAGCTGTTTTTT.

The rearrangement links TRBV7-2 to TRBJ1-2; 7 bases match TRBD1. V lost 4 bases and J lost 4; bases outside the gene matches: 9. CDR1 and CDR2 (germline): SGHTA, FQGNSA. The CDR3 length is 15 residues. CDR3 residues: CASSSFSGQVYGYTF. Here the CDR3 DNA reads TGTGCCAGCAGCTCGTTTAGTGGACAGGTCTATGGCTACACCTTC.

CDR3 in amino acids: CASSARTNTEAFF. CDR3 sequence (DNA): TGTGCCAGCAGTGCGAGAACTAACACTGAAGCTTTCTTT. The chain carries TRBV6-1 and TRBJ1-1, with D unresolved. CDR1 MNHNS and CDR2 SASEGT come from the germline V gene. CDR3 length: 13 amino acids. V dropped 4 bases and J dropped 2 bases, with 8 bases sitting between them.

The chain couples TRBV18 to TRBJ2-3; maybe TRBD2 (7 bases). The CDR3 loop spans 16 amino acids. The germline V gene encodes CDR1 KGHSH and CDR2 LQKENI. V shed 0 bases and J shed 1 base, with 11 bases lying between them. The CDR3 here is CASSPPGGLRTDTQYF. The CDR3, as DNA: TGTGCCAGCTCACCACCGGGGGGGCTGCGCACAGATACGCAGTATTTT. Combining the CDR3 with reference TRBV18 and TRBJ2-3 gives the whole variable domain NAGVMQNPRHLVRRRGQEARLRCSPMKGHSHVYWYRQLPEEGLKFMVYLQKENIIDESGMPKERFSAEFPKEGPSILRIQQVVRGDSAAYFCASSPPGGLRTDTQYFGPGTRLTVL.